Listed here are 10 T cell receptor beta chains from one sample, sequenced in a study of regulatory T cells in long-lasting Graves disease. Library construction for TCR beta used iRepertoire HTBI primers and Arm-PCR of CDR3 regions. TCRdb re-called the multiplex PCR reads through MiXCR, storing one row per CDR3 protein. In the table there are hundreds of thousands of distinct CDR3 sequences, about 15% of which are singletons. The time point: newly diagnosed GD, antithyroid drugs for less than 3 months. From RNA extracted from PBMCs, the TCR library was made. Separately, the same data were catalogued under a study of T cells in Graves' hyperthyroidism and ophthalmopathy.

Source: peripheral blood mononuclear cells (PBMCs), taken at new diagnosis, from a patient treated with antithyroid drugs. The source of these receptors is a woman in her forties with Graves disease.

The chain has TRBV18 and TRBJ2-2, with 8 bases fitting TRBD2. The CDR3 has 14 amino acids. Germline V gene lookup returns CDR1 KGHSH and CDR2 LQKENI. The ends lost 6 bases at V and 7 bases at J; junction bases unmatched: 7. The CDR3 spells CASSLAGGDGELFF. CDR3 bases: TGTGCCAGCTCCCTAGCGGGCGGCGACGGGGAGCTGTTTTTT.

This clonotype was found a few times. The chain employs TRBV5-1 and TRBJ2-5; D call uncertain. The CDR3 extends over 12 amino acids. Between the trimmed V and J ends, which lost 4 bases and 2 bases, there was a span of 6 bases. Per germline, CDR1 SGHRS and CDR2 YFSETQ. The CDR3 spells CASSISQETQYF. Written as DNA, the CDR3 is TGCGCCAGCAGCATTTCTCAAGAGACCCAGTACTTC.

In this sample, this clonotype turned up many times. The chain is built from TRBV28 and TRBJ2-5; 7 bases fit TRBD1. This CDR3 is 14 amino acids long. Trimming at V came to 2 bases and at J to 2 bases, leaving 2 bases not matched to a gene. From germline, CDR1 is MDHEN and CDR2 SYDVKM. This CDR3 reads CASSLLQGQETQYF. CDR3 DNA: TGTGCCAGCAGTTTACTACAGGGGCAAGAGACCCAGTACTTC.

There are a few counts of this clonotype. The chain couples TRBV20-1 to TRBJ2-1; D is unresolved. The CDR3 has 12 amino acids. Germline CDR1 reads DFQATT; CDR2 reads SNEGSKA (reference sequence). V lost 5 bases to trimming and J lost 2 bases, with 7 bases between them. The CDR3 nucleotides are TGCAGTGCTCTCTGGACCTACAATGAGCAGTTCTTC. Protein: CSALWTYNEQFF.

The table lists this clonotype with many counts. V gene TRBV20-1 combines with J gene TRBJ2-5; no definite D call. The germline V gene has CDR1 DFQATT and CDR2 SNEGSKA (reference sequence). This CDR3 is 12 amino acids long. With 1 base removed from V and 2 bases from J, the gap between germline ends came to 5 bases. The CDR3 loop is CSARVRQETQYF. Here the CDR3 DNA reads TGCAGTGCTAGAGTCAGACAAGAGACCCAGTACTTC.

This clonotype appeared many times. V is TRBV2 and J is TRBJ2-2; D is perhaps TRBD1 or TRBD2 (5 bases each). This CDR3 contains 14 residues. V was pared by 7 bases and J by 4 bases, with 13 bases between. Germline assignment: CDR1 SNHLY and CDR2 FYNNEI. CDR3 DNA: TGTGCCAGCACCCTGATTGGGGGCACCGGGGAGCTGTTTTTT. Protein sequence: CASTLIGGTGELFF.

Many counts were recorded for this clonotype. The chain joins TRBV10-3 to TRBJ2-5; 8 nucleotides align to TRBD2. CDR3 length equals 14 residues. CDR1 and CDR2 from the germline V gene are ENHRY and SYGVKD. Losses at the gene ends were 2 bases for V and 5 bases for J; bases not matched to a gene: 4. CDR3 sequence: CAISERGGQETQYF. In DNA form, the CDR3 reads TGTGCCATCAGTGAGCGGGGGGGCCAGGAGACCCAGTACTTC.

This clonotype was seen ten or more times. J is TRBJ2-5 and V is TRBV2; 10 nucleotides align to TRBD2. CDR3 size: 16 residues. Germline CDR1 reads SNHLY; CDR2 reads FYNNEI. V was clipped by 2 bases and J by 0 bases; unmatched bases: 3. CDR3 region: CASSEPGTSDQETQYF. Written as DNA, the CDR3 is TGTGCCAGCAGTGAACCCGGGACTAGCGACCAAGAGACCCAGTACTTC.

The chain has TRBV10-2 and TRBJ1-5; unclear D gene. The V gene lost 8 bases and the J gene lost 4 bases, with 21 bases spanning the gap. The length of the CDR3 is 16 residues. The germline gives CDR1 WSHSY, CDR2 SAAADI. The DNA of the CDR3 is TGCGCCAGCCAGAGAGAGGTTCCCGGAGGGAATCAGCCCCAGCATTTT. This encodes CASQREVPGGNQPQHF.

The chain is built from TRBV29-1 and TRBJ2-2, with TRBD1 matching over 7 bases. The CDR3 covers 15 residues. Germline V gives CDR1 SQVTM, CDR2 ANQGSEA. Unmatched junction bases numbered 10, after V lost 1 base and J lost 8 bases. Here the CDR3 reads CSVEGRAGGSGELFF. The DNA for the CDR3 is TGCAGCGTTGAAGGTCGGGCAGGGGGTTCGGGGGAGCTGTTTTTT.